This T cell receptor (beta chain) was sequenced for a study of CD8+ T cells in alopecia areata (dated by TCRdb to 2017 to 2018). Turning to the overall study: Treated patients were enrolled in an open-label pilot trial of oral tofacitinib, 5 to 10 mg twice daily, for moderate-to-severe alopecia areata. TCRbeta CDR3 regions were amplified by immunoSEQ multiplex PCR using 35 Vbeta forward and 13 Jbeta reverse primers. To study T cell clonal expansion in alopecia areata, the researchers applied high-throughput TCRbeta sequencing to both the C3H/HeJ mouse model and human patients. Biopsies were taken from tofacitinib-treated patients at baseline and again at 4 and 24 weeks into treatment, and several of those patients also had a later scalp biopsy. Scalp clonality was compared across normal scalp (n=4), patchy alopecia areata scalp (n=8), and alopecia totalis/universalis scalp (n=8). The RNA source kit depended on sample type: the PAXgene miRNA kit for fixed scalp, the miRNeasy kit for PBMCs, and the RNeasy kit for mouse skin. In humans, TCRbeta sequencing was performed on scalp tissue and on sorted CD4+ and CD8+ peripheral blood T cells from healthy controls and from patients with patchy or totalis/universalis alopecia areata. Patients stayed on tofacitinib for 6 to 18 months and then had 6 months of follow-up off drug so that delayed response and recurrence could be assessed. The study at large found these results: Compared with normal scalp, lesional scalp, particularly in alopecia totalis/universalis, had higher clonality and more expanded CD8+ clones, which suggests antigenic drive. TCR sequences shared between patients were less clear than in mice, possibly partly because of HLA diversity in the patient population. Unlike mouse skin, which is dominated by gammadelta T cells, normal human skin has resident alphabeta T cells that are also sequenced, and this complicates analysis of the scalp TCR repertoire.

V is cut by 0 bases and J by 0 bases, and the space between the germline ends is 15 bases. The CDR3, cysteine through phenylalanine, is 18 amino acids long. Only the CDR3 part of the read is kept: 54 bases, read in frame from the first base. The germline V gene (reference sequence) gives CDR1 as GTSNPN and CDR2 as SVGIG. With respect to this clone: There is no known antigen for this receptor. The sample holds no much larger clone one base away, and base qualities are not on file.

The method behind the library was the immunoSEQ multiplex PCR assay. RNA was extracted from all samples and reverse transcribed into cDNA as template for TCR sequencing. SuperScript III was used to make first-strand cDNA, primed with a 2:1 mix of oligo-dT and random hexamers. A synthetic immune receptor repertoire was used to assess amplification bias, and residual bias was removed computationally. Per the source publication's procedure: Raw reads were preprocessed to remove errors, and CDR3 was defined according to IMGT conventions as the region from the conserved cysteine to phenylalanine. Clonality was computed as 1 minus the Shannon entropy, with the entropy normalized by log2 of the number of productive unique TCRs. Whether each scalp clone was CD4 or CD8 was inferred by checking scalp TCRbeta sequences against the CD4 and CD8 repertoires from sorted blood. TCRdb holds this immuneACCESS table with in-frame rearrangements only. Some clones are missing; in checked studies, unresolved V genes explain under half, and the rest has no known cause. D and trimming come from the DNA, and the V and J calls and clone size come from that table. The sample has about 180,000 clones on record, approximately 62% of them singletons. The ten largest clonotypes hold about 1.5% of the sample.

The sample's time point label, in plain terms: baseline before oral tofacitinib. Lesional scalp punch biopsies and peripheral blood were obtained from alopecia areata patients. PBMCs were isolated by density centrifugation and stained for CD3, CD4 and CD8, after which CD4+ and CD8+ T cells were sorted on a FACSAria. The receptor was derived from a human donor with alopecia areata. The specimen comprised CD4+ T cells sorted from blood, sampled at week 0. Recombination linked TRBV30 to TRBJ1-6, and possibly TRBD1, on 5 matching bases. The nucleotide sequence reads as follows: TGTGCCTGGAGTGTGGCAGGGAGTGGAAGCTCCTATAATTCACCCCTCCACTTT. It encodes CAWSVAGSGSSYNSPLHF.